The 15 T cell receptor beta chains listed next were all sequenced from one sample in a study of blood T cell repertoires in COVID-19. Repertoires were generated with immunoSEQ multiplex PCR, while TCRdb's copy carries only in-frame clones and drops some. The sample records tens of thousands of clones, roughly 86% being singletons. The material sequenced was peripheral blood. All receptors come from a man between 60 and 70 years old with acute or convalescent COVID-19.

The rearrangement links TRBV3-1 (or the pseudogene TRBV3-2) to TRBJ1-2; no definite D call. V dropped 3 bases and J dropped 7 bases, with 15 bases sitting between them. The CDR3 has 14 residues. Per the germline V gene, CDR1 is LGHDT and CDR2 is YNNKEL (reference sequence). The CDR3 DNA reads TGTGCCAGCAGCCATTCTGACGGCGGGTTTGGCTACACCTTC. This sequence encodes CASSHSDGGFGYTF.

Regarding this clone: Other DNA sequences in the sample encode the same CDR3. The chain carries TRBV15 and TRBJ1-2; D is possibly TRBD1 (5 bases). The CDR3 has 15 amino acids. Germline values: CDR1 LNHNV, CDR2 YYDKDF (reference sequence). V dropped 0 bases and J dropped 4 bases, with 12 bases sitting between them. CDR3 in DNA: TGTGCCACCAGCAGAGATAGCCAGGGCAGCTATGGCTACACCTTC. Amino acid sequence: CATSRDSQGSYGYTF.

This sequence joins TRBV27 and TRBJ2-7; the D is unclear. The CDR3 is 14 residues long. In germline, CDR1 is MNHEY, CDR2 SMNVEV (reference sequence). Trimming removed 5 bases at V and 1 base at J, with 12 bases between. The CDR3 here is CASSPARLSYEQYF. The DNA of the CDR3 is TGTGCCAGCAGTCCGGCTAGACTTTCCTACGAGCAGTACTTC.

This sequence joins TRBV25-1 and TRBJ1-6, with 7 bases identical to TRBD1. The J segment lost 6 bases and the V segment lost 3 bases, leaving 8 bases of the junction unmatched. The CDR3 runs 16 residues. Germline CDR1 MGHDK, CDR2 SYGVNS. This CDR3 is CASSESGGVGNSPLHF. CDR3 nucleotide sequence: TGTGCCAGCAGTGAGTCAGGGGGAGTAGGTAATTCACCCCTCCACTTT.

V usage is TRBV4-1 and J usage is TRBJ1-5; 8 bases align to TRBD1. The CDR3 has 17 amino acids. From germline, CDR1 is MGHRA and CDR2 YSYEKL. Trimming at V came to 1 base and at J to 5 bases, leaving 10 bases not matched to a gene. The CDR3 DNA is TGCGCCAGCAGCCAAGTTGTTTGGGGACAGGAGGATCAGCCCCAGCATTTT. It translates to CASSQVVWGQEDQPQHF.

V and J are TRBV25-1 and TRBJ1-2; maybe TRBD1 (5 bases). CDR1 and CDR2 (germline): MGHDK, SYGVNS. This CDR3 region has 14 residues. The V end lost 4 bases, the J end lost 1 base, and 10 bases lay between the germline ends. The CDR3 coding sequence is TGTGCCAGCAGTGTTACAGGTTATAACTATGGCTACACCTTC. This translates into CASSVTGYNYGYTF.

This clone appeared once. This chain joins TRBV2 and TRBJ2-2; 7 nucleotides agree with TRBD1. This CDR3 is 16 amino acids long. The J segment lost 6 bases and the V segment lost 7 bases, leaving 14 bases of the junction unmatched. CDR1 SNHLY and CDR2 FYNNEI come from the germline V gene. Here the CDR3 reads CASTRSTGQKAGELFF. DNA of the CDR3: TGTGCCAGCACCCGGTCGACAGGGCAGAAGGCCGGGGAGCTGTTTTTT. Using reference TRBV2 and TRBJ2-2 for the parts outside the CDR3, the full variable domain is EPEVTQTPSHQVTQMGQEVILRCVPISNHLYFYWYRQILGQKVEFLVSFYNNEISEKSEIFDDQFSVERPDGSNFTLKIRSTKLEDSAMYFCASTRSTGQKAGELFFGEGSRLTVL.

The V call is TRBV5-8, the J call TRBJ1-3; 8 bases align to TRBD1. Germline-derived CDR1 and CDR2 are SGHTS and YDEGEE. Trimming took 2 bases from V and 5 from J; bases not matched to a gene: 9. This CDR3 region has 16 residues. In DNA form, the CDR3 reads TGTGCCAGCAGCTTCGACAGGGGCTTCGCTAGAAACACCATATATTTT. Amino acids: CASSFDRGFARNTIYF.

CDR3 in amino acids: CASSYGTGSHEQYF. CDR3 bases: TGTGCCAGCAGCTACGGGACAGGGTCCCACGAGCAGTACTTC. The chain recombines TRBV5-6 with TRBJ2-7; 9 bases align to TRBD1. V lost 3 bases, J lost 5 bases, and 6 bases stayed unmatched. The germline CDR1 and CDR2 sequences are SGHDT and YYEEEE. There are 14 residues in the CDR3. Full variable domain (rest looked up from reference TRBV5-6 and TRBJ2-7): DAGVTQSPTHLIKTRGQQVTLRCSPKSGHDTVSWYQQALGQGPQFIFQYYEEEERQRGNFPDRFSGHQFPNYSSELNVNALLLGDSALYLCASSYGTGSHEQYFGPGTRLTVT.

V and J are TRBV15 and TRBJ2-5, with D hard to call. The length of the CDR3 is 15 residues. V was cut by 1 base and J by 1 base, with 10 bases left in between. Germline V gene data show CDR1 as LNHNV and CDR2 as YYDKDF (reference sequence). CDR3 sequence (DNA): TGTGCCACCAGCAGAGGCAGCAGGCTCCAAGAGACCCAGTACTTC. Its protein product is CATSRGSRLQETQYF.

This chain uses TRBV7-9 with TRBJ1-4; TRBD1 matches 9 bases. The CDR3 totals 14 residues. Germline trimming cut 7 bases from V and 5 bases from J; bases unmatched to any gene: 5. Germline CDR1 is SEHNR and CDR2 is FQNEAQ (reference sequence). CDR3 region: CASTKGTGNEKLFF. CDR3 sequence (DNA): TGTGCCAGCACGAAGGGGACAGGGAATGAAAAACTGTTTTTT.

The CDR3 DNA is TGTGCCACCAGTGCCCTTTCCAATCAGCCCCAGCATTTT. This encodes CATSALSNQPQHF. This chain uses TRBV24-1 with TRBJ1-5; D gene unclear. From germline, CDR1 is KGHDR and CDR2 SFDVKD. The CDR3 sequence is 13 residues long. The V gene lost 5 bases and the J gene lost 3 bases, with 7 bases spanning the gap.

The rearrangement links TRBV5-4 to TRBJ2-3; weak D call: TRBD2 (5 bases). The germline gives CDR1 SGHNT, CDR2 YYREEE (reference sequence). The CDR3 runs 15 residues. The CDR3, as DNA: TGTGGTTTTCGTCCTGCGGGTCCTAGCACAGATACGCAGTATTTT. As protein: CGFRPAGPSTDTQYF.

The chain employs TRBV3-1 (or the pseudogene TRBV3-2) and TRBJ2-3; a possible D gene is TRBD1 (6 bases). Trimming left V 4 bases short and J 1 base short, with 9 bases between. Germline V gives CDR1 LGHDT, CDR2 YNNKEL (reference sequence). The CDR3 spans 14 residues. CDR3 coding DNA: TGTGCCAGCAGCCCAGGACAGCGCACAGATACGCAGTATTTT. Protein sequence: CASSPGQRTDTQYF.

The genes are TRBV11-2 and TRBJ2-1, with TRBD1 identical over 8 bases. J lost 0 bases, V lost 4 bases, and 5 bases had no gene match. This CDR3 has 16 residues. Germline V CDR1 and CDR2: SGHAT, FQNNGV. The CDR3 loop is CASSSTGQGSYNEQFF. CDR3 nucleotide sequence: TGTGCCAGCAGCTCAACTGGACAGGGCTCCTACAATGAGCAGTTCTTC.